One and the same sample provided the 24 T cell receptor beta chains below, sequenced in a study of beta chain features in type 1 diabetes. Notes on the study in general: Moderate but significant shortening of TCRB CDR3s was recorded in all four CD4+ subsets from Type 1 diabetes patients.

Sequencing targeted expressed TCRB transcripts, as all isolated RNA had been reverse transcribed. Repertoires were generated with immunoSEQ multiplex PCR, while TCRdb's copy carries only in-frame clones and drops some. This sample yields about 660,000 clones, of which about 14% are seen a single time; 0.03% to 0.045% belongs to the top ten. Their antigens remain unidentified. Material for sequencing was naive CD4+ T cells from blood. The origin of the receptors is a man aged 18 to 35 with type 1 diabetes.

Comments on this clone: Compared with germline, one end of the junction differs, possibly owing to a read error. The rearrangement uses TRBV7-7 and TRBJ2-3; 8 bases line up with TRBD2. The CDR3 is made up of 14 amino acids. Looked up from germline, CDR1 is SSHAT and CDR2 is FNYEAQ (reference sequence). The DNA of the CDR3 is TGTGCTAGCAGCTCGGGACTAGGCACAGATACGCAGTATTTT. Amino acids: CASSSGLGTDTQYF.

The genes are TRBV5-8 and TRBJ2-3, with D possibly matching TRBD1 (5 bases). V lost 2 bases and J lost 7, with 11 bases in between. Germline CDR1 reads SGHTS; CDR2 reads YDEGEE. The CDR3 has 13 residues. The CDR3 coding sequence is TGTGCCAGCAGCTTCGACAGCCCCAATACGCAGTATTTT. This gives the protein CASSFDSPNTQYF.

This clone has a single count. J is TRBJ1-5 and V is TRBV5-8; tentative D call: TRBD1 (6 bases). The CDR3 loop spans 14 amino acids. Trimming left V 4 bases short and J 0 bases short, with 8 bases between. Germline V lookup: CDR1 SGHTS, CDR2 YDEGEE. CDR3 DNA sequence: TGTGCCAGCAGCCAGGGACATAGCAATCAGCCCCAGCATTTT. Protein sequence: CASSQGHSNQPQHF.

This clone was counted only a few times. The rearrangement uses TRBV7-2 and TRBJ2-3, with TRBD2 as a possible D gene (5 bases). Trimming removed 3 bases at V and 4 bases at J, with 11 bases between. The V gene's germline CDR1 is SGHTA and CDR2 FQGNSA. This CDR3 spans 14 amino acids. The CDR3 is CASSFSVGADTQYF. DNA for the CDR3: TGTGCCAGCAGCTTTAGCGTTGGCGCAGATACGCAGTATTTT.

This clone was observed a handful of times. The V call is TRBV29-1, the J call TRBJ2-1, with 7 positions matching TRBD1. Germline lookup yields CDR1 SQVTM and CDR2 ANQGSEA. This CDR3 comprises 14 residues. Losses at the gene ends were 6 bases for V and 10 bases for J; bases not matched to a gene: 15. CDR3: CSVQGQRLTEEQFF. The CDR3 coding sequence is TGCAGCGTGCAGGGACAGCGTCTTACTGAGGAGCAGTTCTTC.

This sequence joins TRBV19 and TRBJ2-7; 8 bases line up with TRBD2. This CDR3 contains 14 residues. The germline CDR1 and CDR2 sequences are LNHDA and SQIVND (reference sequence). V was pared by 3 bases and J by 2 bases, with 3 bases of the junction left unmatched. CDR3 amino acids: CASSIGREAYEQYF. The CDR3 DNA reads as TGTGCCAGTAGTATCGGGCGGGAGGCCTACGAGCAGTACTTC. Combining the CDR3 with reference TRBV19 and TRBJ2-7 gives the whole variable domain DGGITQSPKYLFRKEGQNVTLSCEQNLNHDAMYWYRQDPGQGLRLIYYSQIVNDFQKGDIAEGYSVSREKKESFPLTVTSAQKNPTAFYLCASSIGREAYEQYFGPGTRLTVT.

The chain recombines TRBV5-1 with TRBJ2-2; TRBD2 matches at 10 bases. V lost 7 bases and J lost 3; bases outside the gene matches: 6. Germline CDR1 and CDR2: SGHRS and YFSETQ. This CDR3 contains 15 residues. The DNA for the CDR3 is TGCGCCAGCGGATCCGGGACTAGCGACACCGGGGAGCTGTTTTTT. It yields the protein CASGSGTSDTGELFF. Together with reference TRBV5-1 and TRBJ2-2, the CDR3 gives the full variable domain: KAGVTQTPRYLIKTRGQQVTLSCSPISGHRSVSWYQQTPGQGLQFLFEYFSETQRNKGNFPGRFSGRQFSNSRSEMNVSTLELGDSALYLCASGSGTSDTGELFFGEGSRLTVL.

The chain uses TRBV7-9 and TRBJ1-2, with a possible D match to TRBD1 (6 bases). Germline CDR1 SEHNR, CDR2 FQNEAQ (reference sequence). This CDR3 is built from 15 residues. V shed 2 bases and J shed 4 bases, with 14 bases lying between them. Here the CDR3 DNA reads TGTGCCAGCAGCTTAAAGGGACACGGGACCTATGGCTACACCTTC. It specifies CASSLKGHGTYGYTF.

The chain couples TRBV4-2 to TRBJ1-5, with TRBD1 identical over 8 bases. This CDR3 contains 17 residues. Germline V gene data show CDR1 as LGHNA and CDR2 as YNFKEQ. Trimming at V came to 0 bases and at J to 3 bases, leaving 7 bases not matched to a gene. Here the CDR3 reads CASSQDGADRDNQPQHF. As DNA, the CDR3 is TGTGCCAGCAGCCAAGACGGAGCGGACAGGGACAATCAGCCCCAGCATTTT.

The chain couples TRBV13 to TRBJ2-1, with D perhaps TRBD2 (6 bases). Trimming took 5 bases from V and 7 from J, leaving 6 bases between them. The CDR3 loop spans 11 amino acids. Germline V CDR1 and CDR2: PRHDT, FYEKMQ (reference sequence). The DNA for the CDR3 is TGTGCCAGCAGCCGGGGGAATGAGCAGTTCTTC. Its translation is CASSRGNEQFF.

Written as DNA, the CDR3 is TGTGCCAGTAGCAAGGGGCAGGGCTACGAGCAGTACTTC. Protein: CASSKGQGYEQYF. The chain is built from TRBV19 and TRBJ2-7; D might be TRBD1 (5 bases). CDR3 length: 13 amino acids. The germline V and J ends were trimmed by 6 bases and 3 bases, with 12 bases remaining between them. Germline CDR1 and CDR2: LNHDA and SQIVND (reference sequence).

Only a few counts were recorded for this clone. V gene TRBV27 combines with J gene TRBJ1-1, with 7 bases lining up with TRBD1. Germline V gene data show CDR1 as MNHEY and CDR2 as SMNVEV (reference sequence). CDR3 length equals 15 residues. Trimming cost V 1 base and J 7 bases; bases outside gene matches: 9. Here the CDR3 reads CASSLWGTVSNEAFF. Here the CDR3 DNA reads TGTGCCAGCAGTTTATGGGGGACAGTGTCCAATGAAGCTTTCTTT.

The DNA of the CDR3 is TGCGCCAGCAGCTTGAGAGGCCGAGACTCCGTGGGAAATGAGCAGTTCTTC. Its protein product is CASSLRGRDSVGNEQFF. The V call is TRBV5-1, the J call TRBJ2-1; D call uncertain. The CDR3 runs to 17 residues. Germline V gene data show CDR1 as SGHRS and CDR2 as YFSETQ. Between the trimmed V and J ends, which lost 1 base and 7 bases, there was a span of 21 bases.

This clone has a handful of counts. The chain is built from TRBV30 and TRBJ2-3; 13 bases line up with TRBD2. J lost 4 bases, V lost 7 bases, and 5 bases had no gene match. The CDR3 consists of 14 residues. Germline values: CDR1 GTSNPN, CDR2 SVGIG (reference sequence). The CDR3 DNA reads TGTGCCTCAACTAGCGGGGGGGCCTCAGATACGCAGTATTTT. Protein product: CASTSGGASDTQYF.

The chain combines TRBV6-6 with TRBJ1-5; D is undetermined. V was clipped by 8 bases and J by 4 bases, with 12 bases between them. Germline values: CDR1 MNHNY, CDR2 SVGAGI (reference sequence). CDR3 size: 13 residues. In DNA, the CDR3 is TGTGCCAGCGGGTTTGGACGAAATCAGCCCCAGCATTTT. Translation gives CASGFGRNQPQHF.

This clone was detected a few times. The chain links TRBV30 to TRBJ2-5, with TRBD1 identical over 8 bases. Germline V lookup: CDR1 GTSNPN, CDR2 SVGIG (reference sequence). Trimming cost V 1 base and J 7 bases; bases outside gene matches: 5. The CDR3 is made up of 13 amino acids. The CDR3 loop reads CAWSGTGWGTQYF. CDR3 bases: TGTGCCTGGAGTGGGACAGGGTGGGGGACCCAGTACTTC.

This rearrangement joins TRBV7-9 to TRBJ1-2; a weak D match, TRBD1 (5 bases). The CDR3 has 16 amino acids. Per germline, CDR1 SEHNR and CDR2 FQNEAQ (reference sequence). Deletions cut 2 bases from V and 4 bases from J, with 17 bases between. Written as DNA, the CDR3 is TGTGCCAGCAGCTTACTTGATTTGGGGGACCTCTATGGCTACACCTTC. This encodes CASSLLDLGDLYGYTF.

V gene TRBV5-1 combines with J gene TRBJ2-5, with 8 bases aligning to TRBD2. This CDR3 comprises 15 residues. Trimming at V came to 2 bases and at J to 1 base, leaving 4 bases not matched to a gene. CDR1 and CDR2 from the germline V gene are SGHRS and YFSETQ. CDR3: CASSFGGAGQETQYF. CDR3 DNA: TGCGCCAGCAGCTTCGGGGGGGCTGGCCAAGAGACCCAGTACTTC.

This clone was seen a few times. This chain joins TRBV18 and TRBJ1-5, with D unclear. V lost 5 bases and J lost 0, with 8 bases in between. The CDR3 has 14 amino acids. Germline CDR1 reads KGHSH; CDR2 reads LQKENI. CDR3 DNA sequence: TGTGCCAGCTCATCCCGGGATAGCAATCAGCCCCAGCATTTT. It encodes CASSSRDSNQPQHF.

The table lists this clone with a few counts. The chain links TRBV10-3 to TRBJ2-1; 13 bases match TRBD2. Trimming took 10 bases from V and 9 from J; bases not matched to a gene: 6. The CDR3 runs to 13 residues. CDR1 ENHRY and CDR2 SYGVKD come from the germline V gene. The CDR3: CATGLAGEIEQFF. The CDR3, as DNA: TGTGCCACCGGACTAGCGGGAGAAATTGAGCAGTTCTTC.

This sequence joins TRBV23-1 and TRBJ1-1; D is undetermined. TRBV23-1 is reported as an ORF; its role is uncertain. V was clipped by 3 bases and J by 3 bases, with 8 bases between them. This CDR3 has 13 amino acids. The CDR3 sequence: CASSQYADTEAFF. The CDR3 nucleotides read TGCGCCAGCAGTCAGTACGCGGACACTGAAGCTTTCTTT.

The genes are TRBV29-1 and TRBJ1-3; D is unclear. This CDR3 has 13 residues. The germline gives CDR1 SQVTM, CDR2 ANQGSEA. The germline V and J ends were trimmed by 7 bases and 4 bases, with 14 bases remaining between them. The CDR3 DNA follows: TGCAGCGCAAAGACACAAGGAGGAAACACCATATATTTT. Translation: CSAKTQGGNTIYF.

The gene calls are TRBV30 and TRBJ1-2; tentatively, D is TRBD1 (6 bases). The V end was cut by 2 bases, the J end by 4 bases, with 11 bases between. Germline V gene data show CDR1 as GTSNPN and CDR2 as SVGIG (reference sequence). The CDR3 is 13 amino acids. CDR3 coding DNA: TGTGCCTGGAGTCTAGGGACACCCTATGGCTACACCTTC. Translated, it gives CAWSLGTPYGYTF.

The genes are TRBV6-4 and TRBJ2-2; D is perhaps TRBD1 (6 bases). V was cut by 2 bases and J by 0 bases, with 10 bases left in between. Germline V gene lookup returns CDR1 MRHNA and CDR2 SNTAGT. This CDR3 comprises 16 residues. The CDR3 bases are TGTGCCAGCAGTGACAACGCAGGGGCGAACACCGGGGAGCTGTTTTTT. As protein: CASSDNAGANTGELFF.